Many counts were recorded for the clone carrying this T cell receptor (beta chain). Its antigen is undetermined. Among the patients, aged 18 to 65, hyperthyroidism was newly diagnosed and had lasted under 2 months. The sample is drawn from a study of T cells in Graves' hyperthyroidism and ophthalmopathy. V was clipped by 5 bases and J by 2 bases, with 6 bases between them. The CDR3 is 13 residues long. Per germline, CDR1 MNHNS and CDR2 SASEGT. Notes on the study in general: Among thyroid clonotypes expanded above 0.001, most also appeared in blood.

Amplification yielded TCR beta CDR3 regions, with RNA transcripts as the source. With the HTBI primer set, the TCR CDR3 went through a first round of RT-PCR. From the multiplex PCR reads, TCRdb called clonotypes with MiXCR, one entry per CDR3 protein. Of about 510,000 distinct CDR3 sequences listed, roughly 15% were seen once; the top ten hold more than 11%. Specimen: blood. The TCR comes from a woman in her 40s with Graves' hyperthyroidism. This chain connects TRBV6-1 to TRBJ1-4, with no clear D. For the CDR3, the DNA is TGTGCCAGCAGTCAACGGACTAATGAAAAACTGTTTTTT. Amino acid sequence: CASSQRTNEKLFF.